Below, 25 T cell receptor beta chains from the same sample are listed, as sequenced in a study of cytomegalovirus exposure and HLA in healthy donors. The PCR contained 60 Vbeta and 13 Jbeta primers. Using immunoSEQ multiplex PCR, the repertoire was profiled, and TCRdb retains in-frame clones only, with some absent. The sample carries 120,000 or so clones, about 71% recorded once. Sequenced sample: PBMCs. All receptors derive from a woman aged 50 to 60 in good health and CMV-seronegative.

The genes are TRBV28 and TRBJ1-1, with TRBD1 matching 9 bases. The CDR3 loop spans 14 amino acids. V was clipped by 2 bases and J by 5 bases; unmatched bases: 3. In germline, CDR1 is MDHEN, CDR2 SYDVKM. Here the CDR3 reads CASSLDRGRTEAFF. CDR3 in DNA: TGTGCCAGCAGTTTAGACAGGGGGAGGACTGAAGCTTTCTTT.

This clone was recorded only once. The genes are TRBV9 and TRBJ2-1; 11 bases map to TRBD2. The germline V gene encodes CDR1 SGDLS and CDR2 YYNGEE. The CDR3 totals 17 residues. The trim removed 0 bases at V and 0 bases at J, leaving 2 bases unmatched. CDR3 sequence reads: CASSVGLAGSSYNEQFF. The CDR3 DNA sequence: TGTGCCAGCAGCGTAGGACTAGCGGGAAGCTCCTACAATGAGCAGTTCTTC.

The chain links TRBV6-5 to TRBJ1-1, with a tentative D call TRBD1 (5 bases). The CDR3 length is 15 residues. V was shortened by 0 bases and J by 1 base, with 9 bases between the two germline ends. Germline loops: CDR1 MNHEY, CDR2 SVGAGI. CDR3 coding DNA: TGTGCCAGCAGTTACTCAGGGGTGGCGAACACTGAAGCTTTCTTT. Translating gives CASSYSGVANTEAFF.

The chain employs TRBV28 and TRBJ1-1, with D hard to call. Germline V lookup: CDR1 MDHEN, CDR2 SYDVKM. The CDR3 length is 13 residues. Trimming removed 8 bases from V and 1 base from J, with 11 bases in between. The CDR3 DNA reads TGTGCCAGCCCCAACAGAAGGAACACTGAAGCTTTCTTT. This translates into CASPNRRNTEAFF.

The chain has TRBV19 and TRBJ2-6, with D hard to call. The CDR3 sequence is 15 residues long. The V end was cut by 5 bases, the J end by 0 bases, with 8 bases between. Germline assignment: CDR1 LNHDA and CDR2 SQIVND (reference sequence). CDR3 coding DNA: TGTGCCAGTAGTGATAGCATCTCTGGGGCCAACGTCCTGACTTTC. This encodes CASSDSISGANVLTF. The full variable domain, in which reference TRBV19 and TRBJ2-6 provide the parts outside the CDR3, is DGGITQSPKYLFRKEGQNVTLSCEQNLNHDAMYWYRQDPGQGLRLIYYSQIVNDFQKGDIAEGYSVSREKKESFPLTVTSAQKNPTAFYLCASSDSISGANVLTFGAGSRLTVL.

The gene calls are TRBV30 and TRBJ2-2, with 10 bases identical to TRBD2. This CDR3 region has 16 residues. V shed 4 bases and J 4 bases; nucleotides not matched to a gene: 9. Germline V gives CDR1 GTSNPN, CDR2 SVGIG (reference sequence). CDR3 region: CAWKTQREGPTGELFF. For the CDR3, the DNA is TGTGCCTGGAAAACCCAGCGGGAGGGCCCCACCGGGGAGCTGTTTTTT. The variable domain in full, with the rest retrieved from reference TRBV30 and TRBJ2-2, is SQTIHQWPATLVQPVGSPLSLECTVEGTSNPNLYWYRQAAGRGLQLLFYSVGIGQISSEVPQNLSASRPQDRQFILSSKKLLLSDSGFYLCAWKTQREGPTGELFFGEGSRLTVL.

The chain carries TRBV28 and TRBJ2-7, with a possible D match to TRBD1 (5 bases). Trimming took 8 bases from V and 1 from J, leaving 9 bases between them. The germline gives CDR1 MDHEN, CDR2 SYDVKM. There are 12 residues in the CDR3. This chain's CDR3 is CASGAPSYEQYF. DNA for the CDR3: TGTGCCAGCGGGGCCCCATCCTACGAGCAGTACTTC. Combining the CDR3 with reference TRBV28 and TRBJ2-7 gives the whole variable domain DVKVTQSSRYLVKRTGEKVFLECVQDMDHENMFWYRQDPGLGLRLIYFSYDVKMKEKGDIPEGYSVSREKKERFSLILESASTNQTSMYLCASGAPSYEQYFGPGTRLTVT.

As to this clone: This sequence may be a read error, since a much larger clone differs from it by one base. The chain employs TRBV5-1 and TRBJ2-7; 7 bases match TRBD1. Germline CDR1 SGHRS, CDR2 YFSETQ. V dropped 5 bases and J dropped 3; count of bases not matched to a gene: 2. CDR3 length equals 12 residues. The chain's CDR3 is CASSRDSYEQYF. The CDR3 DNA sequence: TGCGCCAGCAGTCGGGACAGCTACGAGCAGTACTTC.

The V gene is TRBV7-3, the J gene TRBJ2-3; 7 bases agree with TRBD2. With 5 bases clipped from V and 4 bases from J, the junction kept 18 bases outside the gene matches. The germline CDR1 and CDR2 sequences are SGHTA and FQGTGA. CDR3 size: 18 residues. The CDR3 DNA is TGTGCCAGCAGCCCCCGGGGAGGGCTCGATTTTTTTGCAGATACGCAGTATTTT. This sequence encodes CASSPRGGLDFFADTQYF.

This clone was seen only once. The V gene is TRBV19, the J gene TRBJ2-7; possible D gene TRBD2, 6 bases. Trimming shortened V by 5 bases and J by 4 bases, and 12 bases separated the two germline ends. Germline V gives CDR1 LNHDA, CDR2 SQIVND (reference sequence). The CDR3 has 13 amino acids. CDR3 protein: CASSDGRAYEQYF. CDR3 sequence (DNA): TGTGCCAGTAGTGACGGGAGAGCTTACGAGCAGTACTTC. Together with reference TRBV19 and TRBJ2-7, the CDR3 gives the full variable domain: DGGITQSPKYLFRKEGQNVTLSCEQNLNHDAMYWYRQDPGQGLRLIYYSQIVNDFQKGDIAEGYSVSREKKESFPLTVTSAQKNPTAFYLCASSDGRAYEQYFGPGTRLTVT.

Concerning this clone: At one boundary the junction diverges from the germline segment, which might be a read error. The rearrangement uses TRBV29-1 and TRBJ2-3; D is perhaps TRBD2 (5 bases). Germline CDR1 reads SQVTM; CDR2 reads ANQGSEA. CDR3 length: 14 residues. The CDR3 region is CSAEISGNLDTQYF. The CDR3 DNA follows: TGCAGCGCTGAAATCTCGGGGAACCTAGATACGCAGTATTTT.

J is TRBJ2-1 and V is TRBV30; 7 bases are a match to TRBD1. CDR3 length: 15 residues. Unmatched junction bases numbered 10, after V lost 3 bases and J lost 5 bases. The germline V gene encodes CDR1 GTSNPN and CDR2 SVGIG (reference sequence). CDR3 nucleotide sequence: TGTGCCTGGAGCATGGGACAGTCCTCGGACAATGAGCAGTTCTTC. Residues: CAWSMGQSSDNEQFF.

The chain is built from TRBV7-2 and TRBJ1-2, with 8 positions matching TRBD1. The V gene end was trimmed by 2 bases and the J gene end by 10 bases; junction bases not matched to a gene: 9. The CDR3 covers 14 residues. Germline values: CDR1 SGHTA, CDR2 FQGNSA. The CDR3 protein is CASSLTGGNLDYTF. The CDR3 region has the DNA TGTGCCAGCAGCTTAACAGGGGGTAATTTGGACTACACCTTC.

This clone was observed a handful of times. The chain carries TRBV10-3 and TRBJ2-7; 9 bases align to TRBD1. This CDR3 is 13 amino acids long. The ends lost 8 bases at V and 7 bases at J; junction bases unmatched: 9. The germline V gene has CDR1 ENHRY and CDR2 SYGVKD. This CDR3 is CAISRTGETEQYF. CDR3 in DNA: TGTGCCATCTCCCGGACAGGGGAAACGGAGCAGTACTTC.

This clone has a handful of counts. The CDR3 DNA follows: TGCGCCAGCAGCCTGCCCACAGGAAACACTGAAGCTTTCTTT. The encoded protein is CASSLPTGNTEAFF. The rearrangement links TRBV5-1 to TRBJ1-1; maybe TRBD1 (5 bases). CDR1 and CDR2 (germline): SGHRS, YFSETQ. V was pared by 4 bases and J by 2 bases, with 12 bases between. CDR3 length: 14 residues.

The rearrangement joins TRBV7-3 to TRBJ1-1; D uncertain. This CDR3 is built from 14 residues. V was pared by 1 base and J by 4 bases, with 10 bases between. Per the germline V gene, CDR1 is SGHTA and CDR2 is FQGTGA. CDR3 loop: CASSLNPGSTEAFF. CDR3 nucleotide sequence: TGTGCCAGCAGCTTAAATCCAGGTAGCACTGAAGCTTTCTTT.

In this sample, this clone turned up a few times. This chain uses TRBV4-3 with TRBJ2-1; 8 bases are a match to TRBD1. V lost 3 bases to trimming and J lost 3 bases; unmatched junction nucleotides: 7. In germline, CDR1 is LGHNA, CDR2 YSLEER. This CDR3 has 16 amino acids. CDR3 loop: CASSQVLTGDYNEQFF. Written as DNA, the CDR3 is TGCGCCAGCAGCCAGGTTCTGACAGGGGACTACAATGAGCAGTTCTTC.

This clone has more than one count but fewer than ten. V usage is TRBV2 and J usage is TRBJ2-7; TRBD1 matches at 8 bases. V was clipped by 7 bases and J by 4 bases; unmatched bases: 3. The CDR3 has 12 amino acids. Germline lookup yields CDR1 SNHLY and CDR2 FYNNEI. The DNA for the CDR3 is TGTGCCAGCATCGACAGGGGTTACGAGCAGTACTTC. Translating it yields CASIDRGYEQYF. The complete variable domain, with remaining parts taken from reference TRBV2 and TRBJ2-7, reads EPEVTQTPSHQVTQMGQEVILRCVPISNHLYFYWYRQILGQKVEFLVSFYNNEISEKSEIFDDQFSVERPDGSNFTLKIRSTKLEDSAMYFCASIDRGYEQYFGPGTRLTVT.

This chain links TRBV5-4 with TRBJ1-3; D perhaps matches TRBD1 (6 bases). The V end lost 2 bases, the J end lost 4 bases, and 10 bases lay between the germline ends. CDR1 and CDR2 from the germline V gene are SGHNT and YYREEE (reference sequence). The length of the CDR3 is 14 residues. The CDR3 sequence is CASSFRTEGNTIYF. The DNA of the CDR3 is TGTGCCAGCAGCTTCCGGACAGAGGGAAACACCATATATTTT. The entire variable domain, with the rest obtained from reference TRBV5-4 and TRBJ1-3, is as follows: ETGVTQSPTHLIKTRGQQVTLRCSSQSGHNTVSWYQQALGQGPQFIFQYYREEENGRGNFPPRFSGLQFPNYSSELNVNALELDDSALYLCASSFRTEGNTIYFGEGSWLTVV.

The chain employs TRBV7-8 and TRBJ2-7; 7 bases match TRBD1. Germline trimming cut 2 bases from V and 4 bases from J; bases unmatched to any gene: 5. In germline, CDR1 is SGHVS, CDR2 FQNEAQ. CDR3 size: 14 residues. CDR3 nucleotide sequence: TGTGCCAGCAGCTTAAACACACAGGGGTACGAGCAGTACTTC. It translates to CASSLNTQGYEQYF.

The rearrangement links TRBV14 to TRBJ2-7; D might be TRBD2 (6 bases). V was trimmed by 1 base and J by 5 bases, leaving 12 bases between them. This CDR3 has 14 amino acids. The germline V gene encodes CDR1 SGHDN and CDR2 FVKESK. The CDR3: CASSQAGLQDEQYF. CDR3 nucleotides: TGTGCCAGCAGCCAAGCGGGACTTCAGGACGAGCAGTACTTC.

This chain joins TRBV11-2 and TRBJ1-5, with TRBD1 matching over 7 bases. The V segment lost 5 bases and the J segment 0 bases; nucleotides outside the gene matches: 7. This CDR3 comprises 16 residues. The germline V gene has CDR1 SGHAT and CDR2 FQNNGV. Here the CDR3 DNA reads TGTGCCAGCAGCCGCGGGACAGTTTATAGCAATCAGCCCCAGCATTTT. This sequence encodes CASSRGTVYSNQPQHF.

The V and J genes are TRBV5-6 and TRBJ2-5; 7 bases line up with TRBD1. This CDR3 has 16 residues. J was trimmed by 2 bases and V by 0 bases; bases with no gene match: 7. Germline V gene data show CDR1 as SGHDT and CDR2 as YYEEEE. CDR3 in DNA: TGTGCCAGCAGCTTGGTGGGGCGACAGGGTCAAGAGACCCAGTACTTC. Residues: CASSLVGRQGQETQYF.

The chain recombines TRBV5-4 with TRBJ2-7; TRBD1 agrees at 7 bases. V gave up 3 bases and J gave up 4 bases; unmatched junction bases: 7. Germline-derived CDR1 and CDR2 are SGHNT and YYREEE (reference sequence). The CDR3 covers 14 residues. The CDR3 bases are TGTGCCAGCAGCTCCAAGACAGGGCTATACGAGCAGTACTTC. Translation: CASSSKTGLYEQYF.

This chain uses TRBV5-1 with TRBJ2-7, with 8 bases that match TRBD1. The germline V gene encodes CDR1 SGHRS and CDR2 YFSETQ. This CDR3 is built from 15 residues. J lost 0 bases, V lost 4 bases, and 6 bases had no gene match. The CDR3 reads CASSNGQGNSYEQYF. As DNA, the CDR3 is TGCGCCAGCAGCAATGGACAGGGCAACTCCTACGAGCAGTACTTC.